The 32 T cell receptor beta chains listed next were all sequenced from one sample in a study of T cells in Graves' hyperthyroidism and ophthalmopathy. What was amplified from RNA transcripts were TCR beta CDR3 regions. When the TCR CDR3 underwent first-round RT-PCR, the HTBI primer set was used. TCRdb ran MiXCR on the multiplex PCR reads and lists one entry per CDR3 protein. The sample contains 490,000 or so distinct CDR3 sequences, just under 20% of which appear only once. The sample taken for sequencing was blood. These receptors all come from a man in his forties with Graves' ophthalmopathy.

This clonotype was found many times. CDR3 sequence reads: CASSTTGTSGDIQYF. CDR3 bases: TGTGCCAGCAGTACCACCGGGACTAGCGGTGACATTCAGTACTTC. This chain uses TRBV28 with TRBJ2-4; TRBD2 matches 11 bases. The CDR3 runs 15 residues. With 5 bases clipped from V and 8 bases from J, the junction kept 8 bases outside the gene matches. CDR1 and CDR2 (germline): MDHEN, SYDVKM.

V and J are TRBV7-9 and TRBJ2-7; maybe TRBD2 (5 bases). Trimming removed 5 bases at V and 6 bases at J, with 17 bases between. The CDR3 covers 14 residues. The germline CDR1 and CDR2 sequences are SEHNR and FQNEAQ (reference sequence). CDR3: CASSRTSGKGEQYF. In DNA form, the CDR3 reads TGTGCCAGCAGCCGCACTTCGGGGAAGGGCGAGCAGTACTTC.

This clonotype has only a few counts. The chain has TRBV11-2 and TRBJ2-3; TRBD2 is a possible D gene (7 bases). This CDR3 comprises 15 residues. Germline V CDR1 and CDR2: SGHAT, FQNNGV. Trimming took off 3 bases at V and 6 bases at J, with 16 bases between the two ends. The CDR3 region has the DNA TGTGCCAGCAGCTTGTGGGGGGGGCATTCTGATACGCAGTATTTT. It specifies CASSLWGGHSDTQYF.

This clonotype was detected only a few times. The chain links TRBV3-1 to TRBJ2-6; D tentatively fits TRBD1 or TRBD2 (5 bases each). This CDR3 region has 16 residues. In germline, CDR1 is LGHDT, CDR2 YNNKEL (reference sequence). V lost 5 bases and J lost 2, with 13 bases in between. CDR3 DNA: TGTGCCAGCAGCTTAGTCCAGGGAGCTGGGGCCAACGTCCTGACTTTC. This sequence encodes CASSLVQGAGANVLTF.

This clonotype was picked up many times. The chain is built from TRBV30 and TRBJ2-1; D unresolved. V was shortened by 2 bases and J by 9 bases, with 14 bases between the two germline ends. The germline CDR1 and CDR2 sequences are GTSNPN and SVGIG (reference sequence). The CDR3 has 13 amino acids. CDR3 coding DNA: TGTGCCTGGAGTCACCGCACCGACGGTGAGCAGTTCTTC. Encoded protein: CAWSHRTDGEQFF.

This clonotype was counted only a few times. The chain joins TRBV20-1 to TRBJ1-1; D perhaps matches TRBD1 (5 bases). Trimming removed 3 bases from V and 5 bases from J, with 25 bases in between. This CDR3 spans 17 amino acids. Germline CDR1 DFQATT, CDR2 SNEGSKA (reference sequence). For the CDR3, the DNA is TGCAGTGCTAGCGACCCCACAACCGGGCCGGGGGGTACTGAAGCTTTCTTT. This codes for CSASDPTTGPGGTEAFF.

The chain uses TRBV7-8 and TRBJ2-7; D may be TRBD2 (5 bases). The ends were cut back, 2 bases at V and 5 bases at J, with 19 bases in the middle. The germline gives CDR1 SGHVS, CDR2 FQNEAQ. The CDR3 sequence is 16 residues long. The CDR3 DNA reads TGTGCCAGCAGCTTAACAGATAGGGTCAAGAGGGACGAGCAGTACTTC. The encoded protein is CASSLTDRVKRDEQYF.

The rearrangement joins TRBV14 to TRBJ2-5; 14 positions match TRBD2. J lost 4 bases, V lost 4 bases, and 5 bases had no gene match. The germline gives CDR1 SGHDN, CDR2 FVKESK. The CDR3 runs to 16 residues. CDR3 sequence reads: CASSLTGTSGGETQYF. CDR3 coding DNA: TGTGCCAGCAGCCTCACCGGGACTAGCGGGGGAGAGACCCAGTACTTC.

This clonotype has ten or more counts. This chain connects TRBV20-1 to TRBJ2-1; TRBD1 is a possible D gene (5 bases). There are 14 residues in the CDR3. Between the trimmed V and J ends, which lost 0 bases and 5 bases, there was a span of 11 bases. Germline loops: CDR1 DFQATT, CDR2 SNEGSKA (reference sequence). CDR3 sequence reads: CSARDRGGDNEQFF. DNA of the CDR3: TGCAGTGCTAGAGATAGGGGCGGAGACAATGAGCAGTTCTTC.

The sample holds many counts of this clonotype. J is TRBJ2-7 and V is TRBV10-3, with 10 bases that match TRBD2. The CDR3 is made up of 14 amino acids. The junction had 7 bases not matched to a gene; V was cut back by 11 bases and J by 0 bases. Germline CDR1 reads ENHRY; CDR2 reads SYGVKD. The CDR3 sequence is CALRTSGSSYEQYF. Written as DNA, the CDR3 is TGTGCCCTGAGGACTAGCGGTAGCTCCTACGAGCAGTACTTC.

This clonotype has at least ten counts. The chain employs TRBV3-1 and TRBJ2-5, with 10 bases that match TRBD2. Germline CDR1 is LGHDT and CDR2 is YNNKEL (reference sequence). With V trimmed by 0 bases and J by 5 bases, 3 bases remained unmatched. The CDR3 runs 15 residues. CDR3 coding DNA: TGTGCCAGCAGCCAAGAACTAGCGGGGCGGGAGACCCAGTACTTC. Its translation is CASSQELAGRETQYF.

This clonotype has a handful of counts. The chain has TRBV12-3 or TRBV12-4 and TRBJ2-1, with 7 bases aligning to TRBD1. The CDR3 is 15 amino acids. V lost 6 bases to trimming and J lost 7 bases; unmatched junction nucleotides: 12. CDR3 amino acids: CASRLQRTGGNEQFF. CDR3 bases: TGTGCCAGCAGACTCCAAAGGACAGGAGGAAATGAGCAGTTCTTC.

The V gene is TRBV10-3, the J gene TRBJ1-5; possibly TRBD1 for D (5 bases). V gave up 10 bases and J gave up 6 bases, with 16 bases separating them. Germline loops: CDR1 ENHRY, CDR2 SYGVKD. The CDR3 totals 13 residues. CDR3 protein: CASTNGGSQPQHF. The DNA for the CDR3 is TGTGCCAGCACCAACGGGGGGTCTCAGCCCCAGCATTTT.

For the CDR3, the DNA is TGTGCCAGCACGCGGGGACAGGGAGGAGGTGAGCAGTTCTTC. Translated: CASTRGQGGGEQFF. V gene TRBV7-9 combines with J gene TRBJ2-1, with TRBD1 identical over 9 bases. V shed 7 bases and J 9 bases; nucleotides not matched to a gene: 10. The CDR3 is 14 amino acids. Looked up from germline, CDR1 is SEHNR and CDR2 is FQNEAQ (reference sequence).

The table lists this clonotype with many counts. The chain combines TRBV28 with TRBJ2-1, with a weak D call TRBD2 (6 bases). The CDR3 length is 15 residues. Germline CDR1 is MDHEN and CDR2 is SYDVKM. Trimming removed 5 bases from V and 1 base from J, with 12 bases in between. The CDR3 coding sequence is TGTGCCAGCAGTCGTCTCGGAGGGTCCTACAATGAGCAGTTCTTC. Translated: CASSRLGGSYNEQFF.

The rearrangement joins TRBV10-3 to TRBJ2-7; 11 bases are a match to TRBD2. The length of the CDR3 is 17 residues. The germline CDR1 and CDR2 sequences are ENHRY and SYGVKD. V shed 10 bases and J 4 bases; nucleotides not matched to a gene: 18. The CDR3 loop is CASRLTSGSPPGYEQYF. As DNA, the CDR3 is TGTGCCAGCAGGCTAACTAGCGGGAGCCCCCCGGGGTACGAGCAGTACTTC.

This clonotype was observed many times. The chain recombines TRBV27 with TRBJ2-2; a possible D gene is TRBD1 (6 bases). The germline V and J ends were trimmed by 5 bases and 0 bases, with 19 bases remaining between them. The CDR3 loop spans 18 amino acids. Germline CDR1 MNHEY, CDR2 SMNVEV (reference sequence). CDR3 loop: CASSLEGSRTANTGELFF. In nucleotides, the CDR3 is TGTGCCAGCAGTCTAGAGGGTTCACGGACAGCGAACACCGGGGAGCTGTTTTTT.

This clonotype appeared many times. The CDR3 bases are TGTGCCAGCAGTTCCCCGGGGAAAGCCTACGAGCAGTACTTC. Translating gives CASSSPGKAYEQYF. The chain recombines TRBV12-3 or TRBV12-4 with TRBJ2-7, with a possible D match to TRBD2 (5 bases). V dropped 4 bases and J dropped 2 bases, with 12 bases sitting between them. This CDR3 spans 14 amino acids.

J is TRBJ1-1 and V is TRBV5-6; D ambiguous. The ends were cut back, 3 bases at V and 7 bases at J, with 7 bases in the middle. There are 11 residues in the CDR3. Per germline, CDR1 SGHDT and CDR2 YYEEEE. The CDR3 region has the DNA TGTGCCAGCAGCTCCAGGAGTGAAGCTTTCTTT. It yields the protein CASSSRSEAFF. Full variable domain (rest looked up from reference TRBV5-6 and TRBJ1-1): DAGVTQSPTHLIKTRGQQVTLRCSPKSGHDTVSWYQQALGQGPQFIFQYYEEEERQRGNFPDRFSGHQFPNYSSELNVNALLLGDSALYLCASSSRSEAFFGQGTRLTVV.

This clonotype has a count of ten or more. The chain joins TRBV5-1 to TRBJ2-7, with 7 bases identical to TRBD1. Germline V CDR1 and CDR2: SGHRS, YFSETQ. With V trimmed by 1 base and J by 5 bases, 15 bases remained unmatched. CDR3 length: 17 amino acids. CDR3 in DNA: TGCGCCAGCAGCTTGAGGCTCTCGGGACAGCTAAGTAACGAGCAGTACTTC. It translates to CASSLRLSGQLSNEQYF.

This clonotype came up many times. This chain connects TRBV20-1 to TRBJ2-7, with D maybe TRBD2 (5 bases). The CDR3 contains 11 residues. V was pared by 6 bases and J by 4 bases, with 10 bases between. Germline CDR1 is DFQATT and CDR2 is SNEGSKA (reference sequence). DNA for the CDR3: TGCAGTGCCACGCCGGGATACGAGCAGTACTTC. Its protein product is CSATPGYEQYF.

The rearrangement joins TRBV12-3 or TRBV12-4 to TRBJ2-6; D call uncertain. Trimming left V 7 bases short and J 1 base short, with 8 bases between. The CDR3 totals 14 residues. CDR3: CASIRGSGANVLTF. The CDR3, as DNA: TGTGCCAGCATCAGAGGTTCTGGGGCCAACGTCCTGACTTTC.

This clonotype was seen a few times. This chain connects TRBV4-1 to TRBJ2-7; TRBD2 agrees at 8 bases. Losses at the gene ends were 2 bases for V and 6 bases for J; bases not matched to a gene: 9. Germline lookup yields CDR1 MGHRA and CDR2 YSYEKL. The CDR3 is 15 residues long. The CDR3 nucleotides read TGCGCCAGCAGCCAAATTCTAGCGGGCAGGGGCGAGCAGTACTTC. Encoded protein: CASSQILAGRGEQYF.

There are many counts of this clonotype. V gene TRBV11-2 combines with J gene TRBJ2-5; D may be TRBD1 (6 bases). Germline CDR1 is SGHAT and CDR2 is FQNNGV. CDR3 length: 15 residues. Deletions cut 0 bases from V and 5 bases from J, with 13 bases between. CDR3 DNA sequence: TGTGCCAGCAGCTTAGATGGGACAACGGAGGAGACCCAGTACTTC. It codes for CASSLDGTTEETQYF.

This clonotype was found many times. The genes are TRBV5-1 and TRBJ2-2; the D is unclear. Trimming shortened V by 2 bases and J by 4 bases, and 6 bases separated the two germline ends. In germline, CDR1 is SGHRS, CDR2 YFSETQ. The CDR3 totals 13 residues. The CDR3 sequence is CASSFGLTGELFF. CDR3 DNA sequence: TGCGCCAGCAGCTTTGGGCTCACCGGGGAGCTGTTTTTT.

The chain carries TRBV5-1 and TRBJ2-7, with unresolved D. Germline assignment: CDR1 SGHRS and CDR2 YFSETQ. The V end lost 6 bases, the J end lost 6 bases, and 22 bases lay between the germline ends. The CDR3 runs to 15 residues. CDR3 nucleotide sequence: TGCGCCAGCACTCTTGCACCTCTCCCCTCCGGCGAGCAGTACTTC. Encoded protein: CASTLAPLPSGEQYF.

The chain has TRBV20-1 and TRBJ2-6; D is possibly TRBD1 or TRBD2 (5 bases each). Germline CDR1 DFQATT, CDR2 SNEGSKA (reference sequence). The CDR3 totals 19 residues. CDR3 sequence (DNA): TGCAGCGTTGAAAGACTACCCCCGGACATTCTCTCTGGGGCCAACGTCCTGACTTTC. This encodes CSVERLPPDILSGANVLTF.

The CDR3 DNA is TGCGCCAGCAGTCCGGACGGGAAAGGGGCTGAAGCTTTCTTT. Protein sequence: CASSPDGKGAEAFF. The V and J genes are TRBV5-1 and TRBJ1-1, with D possibly being TRBD1 (5 bases). Between the trimmed V and J ends, which lost 5 bases and 6 bases, there was a span of 17 bases. Germline V gene lookup returns CDR1 SGHRS and CDR2 YFSETQ. There are 14 residues in the CDR3.

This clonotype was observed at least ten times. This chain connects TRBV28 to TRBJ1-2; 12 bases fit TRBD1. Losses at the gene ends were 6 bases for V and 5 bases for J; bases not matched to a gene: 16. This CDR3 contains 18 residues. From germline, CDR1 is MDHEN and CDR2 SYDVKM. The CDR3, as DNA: TGTGCCAGCAGAACCGACACTTTCCGGGACAGGGGGCGGTATGGCTACACCTTC. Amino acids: CASRTDTFRDRGRYGYTF.

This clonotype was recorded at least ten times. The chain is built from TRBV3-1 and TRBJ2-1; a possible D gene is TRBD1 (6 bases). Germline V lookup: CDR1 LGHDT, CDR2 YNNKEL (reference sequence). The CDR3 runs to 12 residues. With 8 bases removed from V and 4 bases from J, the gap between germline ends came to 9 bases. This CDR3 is CASAQGYNEQFF. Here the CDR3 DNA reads TGTGCCAGCGCACAGGGATACAATGAGCAGTTCTTC.

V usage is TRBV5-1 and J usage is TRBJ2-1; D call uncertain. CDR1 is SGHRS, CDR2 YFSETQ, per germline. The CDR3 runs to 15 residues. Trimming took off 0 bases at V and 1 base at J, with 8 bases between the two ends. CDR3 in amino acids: CASSLGIASYNEQFF. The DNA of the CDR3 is TGCGCCAGCAGCTTGGGTATCGCGTCCTACAATGAGCAGTTCTTC.

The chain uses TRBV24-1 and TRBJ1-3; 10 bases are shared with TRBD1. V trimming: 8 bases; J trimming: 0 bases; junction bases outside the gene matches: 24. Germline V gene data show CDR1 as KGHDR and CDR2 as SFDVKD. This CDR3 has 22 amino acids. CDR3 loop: CATIPSSLRTGGPNSSGNTIYF. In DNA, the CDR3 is TGTGCCACCATTCCCTCCTCCCTGAGGACAGGGGGACCAAACTCCTCTGGAAACACCATATATTTT.